The 25 T cell receptor beta chains in this list originate from one sample, sequenced in a study of blood T cell repertoires in COVID-19. The assay was immunoSEQ multiplex PCR, and TCRdb's table has in-frame clones only and misses some. Of around 300,000 clones in the sample, approximately 91% were seen once. The material sequenced was peripheral blood. These receptor sequences come from a middle-aged man with acute or convalescent COVID-19.

The CDR3 region is CASSRSSGISYYEQYF. CDR3 DNA: TGTGCCAGCAGCCGGTCGAGCGGCATATCCTACTACGAGCAGTACTTC. The genes are TRBV14 and TRBJ2-7; a possible D gene is TRBD2 (5 bases). CDR3 length equals 16 residues. In germline, CDR1 is SGHDN, CDR2 FVKESK. Trimming pared 4 bases from V and 3 bases from J, leaving 19 bases between.

The chain recombines TRBV5-1 with TRBJ2-7; D not resolved. Trimming removed 0 bases at V and 5 bases at J, with 12 bases between. This CDR3 is 14 amino acids long. Germline V gene data show CDR1 as SGHRS and CDR2 as YFSETQ. CDR3 residues: CASSLGTQAHEQYF. CDR3 coding DNA: TGCGCCAGCAGCTTGGGTACCCAGGCACACGAGCAGTACTTC. The full variable domain, with the rest looked up from reference TRBV5-1 and TRBJ2-7, is KAGVTQTPRYLIKTRGQQVTLSCSPISGHRSVSWYQQTPGQGLQFLFEYFSETQRNKGNFPGRFSGRQFSNSRSEMNVSTLELGDSALYLCASSLGTQAHEQYFGPGTRLTVT.

The chain combines TRBV20-1 with TRBJ1-1, with TRBD1 identical over 7 bases. The CDR3 is 16 amino acids. Germline V gives CDR1 DFQATT, CDR2 SNEGSKA (reference sequence). Losses at the gene ends were 3 bases for V and 10 bases for J; bases not matched to a gene: 20. As DNA, the CDR3 is TGCAGTGCTAGTATTCGAACAGGGGCCTTCGGGCAAGGAGCTTTCTTT. This gives the protein CSASIRTGAFGQGAFF.

This chain joins TRBV6-5 and TRBJ1-6; D may be TRBD1 (5 bases). The V and J ends lost 6 bases and 15 bases respectively, with 9 bases between them. The germline gives CDR1 MNHEY, CDR2 SVGAGI. The CDR3 loop spans 10 amino acids. CDR3 residues: CASRGPHLHF. The CDR3 nucleotides are TGTGCCAGCAGGGGGCCTCACCTCCACTTT.

The chain has TRBV5-4 and TRBJ1-2; 10 bases map to TRBD1. CDR3 length: 13 residues. From germline, CDR1 is SGHNT and CDR2 YYREEE (reference sequence). V dropped 4 bases and J dropped 7; count of bases not matched to a gene: 4. CDR3 DNA: TGTGCCAGCAGCACCGACAGGGGGCTTGGCTACACCTTC. Residues: CASSTDRGLGYTF.

V usage is TRBV11-3 and J usage is TRBJ2-1, with 8 bases that match TRBD1. V trimming: 5 bases; J trimming: 5 bases; junction bases outside the gene matches: 5. This CDR3 is 14 amino acids long. Germline-derived CDR1 and CDR2 are SGHNT and YENEEA. This CDR3 reads CASSPPDRDNEQFF. CDR3 nucleotide sequence: TGTGCCAGCAGCCCTCCGGACAGGGACAATGAGCAGTTCTTC.

This chain links TRBV24-1 with TRBJ2-3, with 13 bases that match TRBD2. CDR1 KGHDR and CDR2 SFDVKD come from the germline V gene. The CDR3 is 13 amino acids. V was pared by 9 bases and J by 4 bases, with 0 bases of the junction left unmatched. DNA of the CDR3: TGTGCCACCGGGACTAGCGGGGCAGATACGCAGTATTTT. Translating gives CATGTSGADTQYF.

The CDR3: CASKRQVFDEQYF. CDR3 nucleotides: TGTGCCAGCAAGAGACAGGTCTTCGACGAGCAGTACTTC. The chain is built from TRBV2 and TRBJ2-7, with a possible D match to TRBD1 (6 bases). Trimming cost V 7 bases and J 5 bases, with 15 bases left between them. This CDR3 is 13 amino acids long. CDR1 is SNHLY and CDR2 is FYNNEI in the germline V gene.

V and J are TRBV15 and TRBJ1-5, with D maybe TRBD1 (6 bases). V lost 4 bases to trimming and J lost 7 bases, with 14 bases between them. Germline loops: CDR1 LNHNV, CDR2 YYDKDF (reference sequence). The CDR3 runs 14 residues. The CDR3: CATSKAGAGQPQHF. CDR3 in DNA: TGTGCCACCAGCAAGGCGGGGGCCGGGCAGCCCCAGCATTTT.

Here the CDR3 DNA reads TGTGCCAGCAGAAGAGGTGGGCAGGGGAGTGGAGACAAAAACATTCAGTACTTC. Its translation: CASRRGGQGSGDKNIQYF. The chain uses TRBV2 and TRBJ2-4; D may be TRBD1 (6 bases). The CDR3 is 18 amino acids. CDR1 and CDR2 (germline): SNHLY, FYNNEI. Trimming removed 6 bases from V and 3 bases from J, with 24 bases in between.

Only one count was recorded for this clone. The chain has TRBV5-1 and TRBJ2-7; D not certain. Germline V CDR1 and CDR2: SGHRS, YFSETQ. The CDR3 totals 14 residues. Trimming shortened V by 0 bases and J by 0 bases, and 7 bases separated the two germline ends. The CDR3 DNA is TGCGCCAGCAGCTTGGGCAGACTCTCCTACGAGCAGTACTTC. It is translated as CASSLGRLSYEQYF.

The sample holds a few counts of this clone. A junction end diverges from the germline sequence, so it may reflect a read error. The chain is built from TRBV7-7 and TRBJ2-3; the match to TRBD2 covers 9 bases. The CDR3 has 15 amino acids. Looked up from germline, CDR1 is SSHAT and CDR2 is FNYEAQ (reference sequence). The CDR3, as DNA: TGTGCTAGCAGCTTAGGCGGGGGGGGACTAGATACGCAGTATTTT. Protein product: CASSLGGGGLDTQYF.

Written as DNA, the CDR3 is TGTGCCAGCAGCGTACAGGGGGCCGATAACTATGGCTACACCTTC. Translating gives CASSVQGADNYGYTF. The J gene is TRBJ1-2, the V gene TRBV6-5, with 9 bases fitting TRBD1. Germline lookup yields CDR1 MNHEY and CDR2 SVGAGI. J was trimmed by 1 base and V by 6 bases; bases with no gene match: 6. CDR3 size: 15 residues.

This chain uses TRBV12-5 with TRBJ2-5, with TRBD2 identical over 7 bases. V gave up 3 bases and J gave up 4 bases; unmatched junction bases: 2. The CDR3 consists of 13 residues. CDR1 LGHNT and CDR2 FRNRAP come from the germline V gene. This CDR3 is CASGFGGGETQYF. The CDR3 bases are TGTGCTAGTGGTTTTGGGGGGGGAGAGACCCAGTACTTC.

V and J are TRBV4-1 and TRBJ1-6; the match to TRBD1 covers 9 bases. Germline lookup yields CDR1 MGHRA and CDR2 YSYEKL. Trimming took 6 bases from V and 10 from J; bases not matched to a gene: 13. The CDR3 totals 16 residues. CDR3 sequence (DNA): TGCGCCAGCAGTTTGCACCGGGACAGGGTAGAATCACCCCTCCACTTT. Protein product: CASSLHRDRVESPLHF.

This rearrangement joins TRBV7-8 to TRBJ2-5; 14 bases match TRBD2. The CDR3 loop spans 17 amino acids. CDR1 SGHVS and CDR2 FQNEAQ come from the germline V gene. Germline trimming cut 1 base from V and 1 base from J; bases unmatched to any gene: 2. CDR3 nucleotides: TGTGCCAGCAGCTTAGGCGGGACTAGCGGGGGCCAAGAGACCCAGTACTTC. Its translation: CASSLGGTSGGQETQYF.

V usage is TRBV5-4 and J usage is TRBJ1-6; unclear D gene. Germline V lookup: CDR1 SGHNT, CDR2 YYREEE (reference sequence). Trimming pared 0 bases from V and 7 bases from J, leaving 11 bases between. CDR3 length equals 15 residues. CDR3 residues: CASSLDPVGNSPLHF. The CDR3 DNA sequence: TGTGCCAGCAGCTTGGATCCTGTCGGGAATTCACCCCTCCACTTT.

The gene calls are TRBV5-5 and TRBJ2-3; the D gene is possibly TRBD2 (5 bases). Trimming took 7 bases from V and 0 from J, leaving 9 bases between them. Germline loops: CDR1 SGHKS, CDR2 YYEKEE (reference sequence). This CDR3 region has 13 residues. DNA of the CDR3: TGTGCCAGCCTTAGCGTCAGCACAGATACGCAGTATTTT. Amino acid sequence: CASLSVSTDTQYF.

The chain links TRBV12-5 to TRBJ2-7; D might be TRBD1 (7 bases). The CDR3 is made up of 12 amino acids. Germline V gene sequence: CDR1 LGHNT, CDR2 FRNRAP. The V end lost 6 bases, the J end lost 4 bases, and 10 bases lay between the germline ends. CDR3 sequence (DNA): TGTGCTAGTGGCAGGGGGGAATACGAGCAGTACTTC. As protein: CASGRGEYEQYF.

The CDR3 here is CASSFGGAGDSEKLFF. Written as DNA, the CDR3 is TGTGCCAGCAGCTTTGGGGGCGCGGGGGATAGTGAAAAACTGTTTTTT. The gene calls are TRBV13 and TRBJ1-4; perhaps TRBD1 as D (6 bases). In germline, CDR1 is PRHDT, CDR2 FYEKMQ (reference sequence). The CDR3 extends over 16 amino acids. Trimming shortened V by 3 bases and J by 7 bases, and 18 bases separated the two germline ends.

This chain uses TRBV7-2 with TRBJ1-4, with D tentatively TRBD1 (6 bases). The germline V gene has CDR1 SGHTA and CDR2 FQGNSA. This CDR3 contains 15 residues. V lost 5 bases and J 7 bases, leaving 17 bases between the germline ends. In DNA form, the CDR3 reads TGTGCCAGCAGCCCCGCGGGGGGCGTCGGTGAAAAACTGTTTTTT. This sequence encodes CASSPAGGVGEKLFF.

This chain links TRBV30 with TRBJ1-1, with TRBD1 matching 8 bases. This CDR3 is 14 amino acids long. After removal of 4 bases from V and 5 bases from J, the junction contained 9 bases not matched to a gene. Germline CDR1 and CDR2: GTSNPN and SVGIG (reference sequence). CDR3 amino acids: CAWISRGRATEAFF. DNA for the CDR3: TGTGCCTGGATAAGCAGGGGGCGAGCTACTGAAGCTTTCTTT.

The chain recombines TRBV5-1 with TRBJ2-7; D unclear. The CDR3 is 14 amino acids. CDR1 SGHRS and CDR2 YFSETQ come from the germline V gene. Trimming pared 0 bases from V and 0 bases from J, leaving 7 bases between. The CDR3 DNA reads TGCGCCAGCAGCTTGGCCCCAGGCTCCTACGAGCAGTACTTC. Protein sequence: CASSLAPGSYEQYF.

The chain employs TRBV7-6 and TRBJ2-1; D is perhaps TRBD2 (6 bases). With 5 bases removed from V and 0 bases from J, the gap between germline ends came to 17 bases. CDR3 length equals 17 residues. Germline values: CDR1 SGHVS, CDR2 FNYEAQ. Written as DNA, the CDR3 is TGTGCCAGCAGCCCGGGACTCGTCCTCAGCTCCTACAATGAGCAGTTCTTC. Amino acids: CASSPGLVLSSYNEQFF.

The chain carries TRBV6-6 and TRBJ1-2, with 7 bases aligning to TRBD1. The CDR3 runs 14 residues. Germline V gene sequence: CDR1 MNHNY, CDR2 SVGAGI (reference sequence). V lost 2 bases and J lost 6; bases outside the gene matches: 6. CDR3 amino acids: CASSYGPTGDGYTF. CDR3 DNA sequence: TGTGCCAGCAGTTACGGACCTACAGGGGATGGCTACACCTTC.